The clone carrying this T cell receptor (beta chain) has a single count. What it recognizes is unknown. Exposure to brentuximab vedotin varied, and each patient had relapsed following autologous stem cell transplantation. The V end lost 5 bases, the J end lost 5 bases, and 18 bases lay between the germline ends. The CDR3 totals 15 residues. Germline CDR1 reads SGHAT; CDR2 reads FQNNGV. The sample comes from a study of PD-1 blockade in classical Hodgkin lymphoma. Study-level results: Baseline diversity in complete responders resembled that of newly diagnosed patients.

TCRdb's copy holds only in-frame clones and misses some; the assay was immunoSEQ multiplex PCR. The data contain approximately 90,000 clones, around 90% of them seen just once; the ten biggest clones take up roughly 3%. This rearrangement joins TRBV11-2 to TRBJ2-5; TRBD1 is a possible D gene (7 bases). This TCR derives from a human donor with classical Hodgkin lymphoma. Sample: peripheral blood mononuclear cells (PBMCs), taken before the second cycle of nivolumab. As DNA, the CDR3 is TGTGCCAGCAGCGCGCGGGCCAGGGGGAGGGAGACCCAGTACTTC. Translating it yields CASSARARGRETQYF.